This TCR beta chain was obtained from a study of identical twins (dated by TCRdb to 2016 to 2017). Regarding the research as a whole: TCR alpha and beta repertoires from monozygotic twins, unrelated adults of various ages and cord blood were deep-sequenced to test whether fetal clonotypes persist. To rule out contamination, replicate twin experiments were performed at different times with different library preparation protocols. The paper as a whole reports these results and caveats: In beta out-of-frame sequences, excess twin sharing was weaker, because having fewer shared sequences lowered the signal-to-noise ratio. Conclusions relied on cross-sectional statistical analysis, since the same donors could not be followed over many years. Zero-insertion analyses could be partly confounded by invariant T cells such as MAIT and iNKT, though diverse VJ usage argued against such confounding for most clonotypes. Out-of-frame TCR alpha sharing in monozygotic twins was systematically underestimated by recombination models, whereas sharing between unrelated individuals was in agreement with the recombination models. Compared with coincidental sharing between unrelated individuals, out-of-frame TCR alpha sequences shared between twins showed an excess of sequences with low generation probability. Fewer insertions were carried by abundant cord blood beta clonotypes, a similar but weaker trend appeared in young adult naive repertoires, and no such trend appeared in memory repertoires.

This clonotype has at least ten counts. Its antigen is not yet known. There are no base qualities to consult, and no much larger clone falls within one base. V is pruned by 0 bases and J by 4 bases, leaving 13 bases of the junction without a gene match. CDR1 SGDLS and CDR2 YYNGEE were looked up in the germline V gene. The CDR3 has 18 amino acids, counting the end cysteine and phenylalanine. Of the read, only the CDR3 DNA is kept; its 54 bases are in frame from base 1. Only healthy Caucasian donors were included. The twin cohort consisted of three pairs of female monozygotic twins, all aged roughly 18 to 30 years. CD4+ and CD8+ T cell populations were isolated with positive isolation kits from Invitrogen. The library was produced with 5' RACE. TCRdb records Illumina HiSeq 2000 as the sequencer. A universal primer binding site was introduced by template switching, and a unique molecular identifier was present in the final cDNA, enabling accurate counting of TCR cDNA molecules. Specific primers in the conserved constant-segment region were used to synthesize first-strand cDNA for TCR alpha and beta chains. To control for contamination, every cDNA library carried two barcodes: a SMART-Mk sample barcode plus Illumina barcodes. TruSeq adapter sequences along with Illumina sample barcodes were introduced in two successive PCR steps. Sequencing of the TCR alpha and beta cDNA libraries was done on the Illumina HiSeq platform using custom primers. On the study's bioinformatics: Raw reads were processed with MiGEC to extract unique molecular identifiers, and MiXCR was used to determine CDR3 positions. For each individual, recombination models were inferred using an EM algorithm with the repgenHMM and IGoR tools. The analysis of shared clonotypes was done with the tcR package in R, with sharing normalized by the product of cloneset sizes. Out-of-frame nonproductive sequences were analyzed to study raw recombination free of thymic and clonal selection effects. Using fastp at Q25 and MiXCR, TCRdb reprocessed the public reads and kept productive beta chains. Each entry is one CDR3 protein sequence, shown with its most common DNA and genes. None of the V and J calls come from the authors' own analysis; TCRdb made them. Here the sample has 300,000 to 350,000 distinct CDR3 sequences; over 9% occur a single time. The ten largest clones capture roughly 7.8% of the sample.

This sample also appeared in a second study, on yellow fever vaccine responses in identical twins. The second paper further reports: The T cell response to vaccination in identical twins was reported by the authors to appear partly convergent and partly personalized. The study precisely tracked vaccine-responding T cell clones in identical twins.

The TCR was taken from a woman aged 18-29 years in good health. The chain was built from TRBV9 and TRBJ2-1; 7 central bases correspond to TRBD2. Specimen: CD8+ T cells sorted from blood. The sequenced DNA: TGTGCCAGCAGCGTAGATGATAGCGGGCTTATGGGGTACAATGAGCAGTTCTTC. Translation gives CASSVDDSGLMGYNEQFF. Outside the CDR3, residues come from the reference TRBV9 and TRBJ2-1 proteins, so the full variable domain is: DSGVTQTPKHLITATGQRVTLRCSPRSGDLSVYWYQQSLDQGLQFLIQYYNGEERAKGNILERFSAQQFPDLHSELNLSSLELGDSALYFCASSVDDSGLMGYNEQFFGPGTRLTVL.